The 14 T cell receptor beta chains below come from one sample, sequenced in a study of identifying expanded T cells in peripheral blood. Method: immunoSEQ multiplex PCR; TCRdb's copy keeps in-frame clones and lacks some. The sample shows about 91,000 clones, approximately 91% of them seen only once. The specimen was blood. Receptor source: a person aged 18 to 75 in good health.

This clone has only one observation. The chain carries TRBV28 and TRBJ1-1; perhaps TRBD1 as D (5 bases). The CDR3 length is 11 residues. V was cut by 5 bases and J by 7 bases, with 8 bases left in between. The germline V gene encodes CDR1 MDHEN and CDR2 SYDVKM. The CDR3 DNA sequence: TGTGCCAGCAGTCACGACAGTGAAGCTTTCTTT. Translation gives CASSHDSEAFF.

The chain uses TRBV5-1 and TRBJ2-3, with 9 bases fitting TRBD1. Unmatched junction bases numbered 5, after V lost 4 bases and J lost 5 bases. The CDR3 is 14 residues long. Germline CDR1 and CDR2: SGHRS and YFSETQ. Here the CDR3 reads CASSRDRVGDTQYF. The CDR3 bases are TGCGCCAGCAGCCGGGACAGGGTCGGAGATACGCAGTATTTT. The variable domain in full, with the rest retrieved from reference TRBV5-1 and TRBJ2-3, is KAGVTQTPRYLIKTRGQQVTLSCSPISGHRSVSWYQQTPGQGLQFLFEYFSETQRNKGNFPGRFSGRQFSNSRSEMNVSTLELGDSALYLCASSRDRVGDTQYFGPGTRLTVL.

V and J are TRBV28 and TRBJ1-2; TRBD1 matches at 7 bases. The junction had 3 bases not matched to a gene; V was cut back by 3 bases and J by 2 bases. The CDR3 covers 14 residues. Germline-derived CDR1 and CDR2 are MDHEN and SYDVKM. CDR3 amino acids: CASSFFRGNYGYTF. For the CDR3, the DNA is TGTGCCAGCAGTTTTTTCAGGGGGAACTATGGCTACACCTTC.

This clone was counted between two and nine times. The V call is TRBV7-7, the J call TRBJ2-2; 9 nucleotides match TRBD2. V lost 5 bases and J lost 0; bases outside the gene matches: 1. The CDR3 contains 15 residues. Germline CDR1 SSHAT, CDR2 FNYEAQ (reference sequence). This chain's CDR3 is CASSPSGANTGELFF. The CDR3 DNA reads TGTGCCAGCAGCCCTAGCGGGGCGAACACCGGGGAGCTGTTTTTT.

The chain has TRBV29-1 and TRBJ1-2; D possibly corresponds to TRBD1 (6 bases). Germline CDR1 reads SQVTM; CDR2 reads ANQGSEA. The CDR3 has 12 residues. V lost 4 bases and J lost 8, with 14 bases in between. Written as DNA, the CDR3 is TGCAGCGTTGCCGGGGGCGCAGAGGGCTACACCTTC. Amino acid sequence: CSVAGGAEGYTF.

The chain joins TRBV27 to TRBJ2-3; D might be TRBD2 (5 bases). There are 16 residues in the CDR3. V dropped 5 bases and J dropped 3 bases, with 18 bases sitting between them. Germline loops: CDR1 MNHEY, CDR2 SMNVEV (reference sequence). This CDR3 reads CASSIEAAVGTDTQYF. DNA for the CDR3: TGTGCCAGCAGTATCGAAGCGGCGGTGGGGACAGATACGCAGTATTTT.

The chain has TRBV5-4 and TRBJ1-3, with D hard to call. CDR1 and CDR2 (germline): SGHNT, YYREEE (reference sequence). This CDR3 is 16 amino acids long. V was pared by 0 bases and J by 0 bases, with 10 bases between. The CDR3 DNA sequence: TGTGCCAGCAGCTTGGGAGGTGAACTCTCTGGAAACACCATATATTTT. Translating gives CASSLGGELSGNTIYF.

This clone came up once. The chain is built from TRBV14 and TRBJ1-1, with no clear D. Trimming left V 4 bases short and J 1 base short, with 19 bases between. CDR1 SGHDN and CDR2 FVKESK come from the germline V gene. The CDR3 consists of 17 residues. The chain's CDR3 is CASSLLPPLAGNTEAFF. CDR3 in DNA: TGTGCCAGCAGCCTCCTACCCCCTTTGGCAGGGAACACTGAAGCTTTCTTT.

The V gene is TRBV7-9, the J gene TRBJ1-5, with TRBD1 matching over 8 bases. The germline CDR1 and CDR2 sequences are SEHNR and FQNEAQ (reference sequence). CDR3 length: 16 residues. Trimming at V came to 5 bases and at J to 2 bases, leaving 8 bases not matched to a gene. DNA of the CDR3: TGTGCCAGCAGCAACCCCGGACAGGGAGGCAATCAGCCCCAGCATTTT. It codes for CASSNPGQGGNQPQHF. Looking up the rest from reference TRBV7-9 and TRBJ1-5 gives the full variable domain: DTGVSQNPRHKITKRGQNVTFRCDPISEHNRLYWYRQTLGQGPEFLTYFQNEAQLEKSRLLSDRFSAERPKGSFSTLEIQRTEQGDSAMYLCASSNPGQGGNQPQHFGDGTRLSIL.

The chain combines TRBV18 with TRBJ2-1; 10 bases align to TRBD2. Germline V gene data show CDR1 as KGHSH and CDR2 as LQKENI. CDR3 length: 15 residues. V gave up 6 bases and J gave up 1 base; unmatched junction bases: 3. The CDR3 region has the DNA TGTGCCAGCTCGTTAGCGGGAGGTTCCTACAATGAGCAGTTCTTC. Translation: CASSLAGGSYNEQFF. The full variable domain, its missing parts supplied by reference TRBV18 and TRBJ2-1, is NAGVMQNPRHLVRRRGQEARLRCSPMKGHSHVYWYRQLPEEGLKFMVYLQKENIIDESGMPKERFSAEFPKEGPSILRIQQVVRGDSAAYFCASSLAGGSYNEQFFGPGTRLTVL.

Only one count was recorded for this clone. The CDR3 coding sequence is TGCAGCGTTGCTGGACAGAACACTGAAGCTTTCTTT. Translation gives CSVAGQNTEAFF. V usage is TRBV29-1 and J usage is TRBJ1-1; possible D gene TRBD1, 5 bases. The CDR3 spans 12 residues. Trimming removed 4 bases at V and 1 base at J, with 7 bases between. Per germline, CDR1 SQVTM and CDR2 ANQGSEA.

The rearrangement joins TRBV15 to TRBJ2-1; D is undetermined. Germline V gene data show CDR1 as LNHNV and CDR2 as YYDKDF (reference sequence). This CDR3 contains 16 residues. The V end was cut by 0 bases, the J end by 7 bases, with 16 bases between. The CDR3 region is CATSREYLPPQNEQFF. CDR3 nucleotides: TGTGCCACCAGCAGAGAATACCTACCGCCCCAGAATGAGCAGTTCTTC.

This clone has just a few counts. DNA of the CDR3: TGTGCCTGGGGGACTAGCGGGGCTTCACATCTTTACGAGCAGTACTTC. It specifies CAWGTSGASHLYEQYF. The chain links TRBV30 to TRBJ2-7, with 13 bases that match TRBD2. The CDR3 runs to 16 residues. V shed 5 bases, J shed 4 bases, and the junction held 11 bases outside the gene matches. The germline gives CDR1 GTSNPN, CDR2 SVGIG (reference sequence).

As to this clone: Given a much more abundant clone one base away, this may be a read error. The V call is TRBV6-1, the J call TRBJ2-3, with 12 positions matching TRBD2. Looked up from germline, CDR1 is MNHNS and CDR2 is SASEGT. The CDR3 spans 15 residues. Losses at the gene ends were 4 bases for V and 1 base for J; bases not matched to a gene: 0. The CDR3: CASSGLAGGTDTQYF. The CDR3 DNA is TGTGCCAGCAGTGGACTAGCGGGGGGCACAGATACGCAGTATTTT.